Listed below are T cell receptor beta chains from one sample, sequenced in a study of tumor T cells in aggressive B-cell lymphoma. Produced via immunoSEQ multiplex PCR; TCRdb's table is partial and in-frame only. The sample carries around 2,200 clones, over 80% recorded once. The sample consisted of tumor tissue. The origin of the receptors is an adult with diffuse large B cell lymphoma. The CDR3 runs from the conserved cysteine through the conserved F or W.

CDR3aa	v_gene	j_gene
CAWNRRGANEKLFF	TRBV30	TRBJ1-4
CASSSRGGGRPQHF	TRBV7-8	TRBJ1-5
CASSHAVGTSGIYNEQFF	TRBV7-2	TRBJ2-1
CASSEGTAHEKLFF	TRBV6-1	TRBJ1-4
CASSGWTGGEQYF	TRBV19	TRBJ2-7
CASSGSGYNEQFF	TRBV7-9	TRBJ2-1
CASSPLDRVYGYTF	TRBV7-6	TRBJ1-2
CASSLGKGADTQYF	TRBV19	TRBJ2-3
CASSPPEVDRDNEQFF	TRBV7-9	TRBJ2-1
CASSRLAGSTDTQYF	TRBV9	TRBJ2-3
CASSIDGGTNQPQHF	TRBV19	TRBJ1-5
CASRSDGSTNEKLFF	TRBV6-5	TRBJ1-4
CASRPYTTPGELFF	TRBV6-5	TRBJ2-2
CASARTGTSGYEQYF	TRBV18	TRBJ2-7
CASSQVGSGGNSPLHF	TRBV4-2	TRBJ1-6
CASSQPLEGYNYGYTF	TRBV4-1	TRBJ1-2
CASTSSGSGDNEQFF	TRBV5-8	TRBJ2-1
CASSGQGYSTEAFF	TRBV18	TRBJ1-1
CASSAAGGSTEAFF	TRBV9	TRBJ1-1
CASSRQGMTYEQHF	TRBV7-9	TRBJ2-7
CASSLGDRDIEKLFF	TRBV7-9	TRBJ1-4
CASSLNEGSRGFF	TRBV7-3	TRBJ2-1
CASSRLVPSSGANVLTF	TRBV2	TRBJ2-6
CASSEGRLTSGSTDTQYF	TRBV2	TRBJ2-3
CASSVAAGYEQYF	TRBV9	TRBJ2-7
CASSYSGLAGANEQFF	TRBV6-5	TRBJ2-1
CASSSGTGWRGYTF	TRBV9	TRBJ1-2
CAWGTGVFYGYTF	TRBV30	TRBJ1-2
CASSSQGQGSIEQFF	TRBV7-3	TRBJ2-1
CASSLGQVGTAFF	TRBV4-1	TRBJ1-1
CATSREPQWGAYNEQFF	TRBV15	TRBJ2-1
CASSPGGDRSPLHF	TRBV7-9	TRBJ1-6
CASSLGDWLGYTF	TRBV7-8	TRBJ1-2
CASSPPDRANYEQYF	TRBV6-6	TRBJ2-7
CAIRTGAQSSGNTIYF	TRBV10-3	TRBJ1-3
CASSFRQQETQYF	TRBV7-9	TRBJ2-5
CASSLSIGTQYF	TRBV5-6	TRBJ2-3
CASSLKPPGRQNYGYTF	TRBV7-6	TRBJ1-2
CASSYSRQGFEAFF	TRBV6-5	TRBJ1-1
CASSLAAGGFANYGYTF	TRBV7-2	TRBJ1-2
CASSLGQGVTDTQYF	TRBV5-1	TRBJ2-3
CAWSVVSADTQYF	TRBV30	TRBJ2-3
CASSLRGGDIGSPLHF	TRBV7-8	TRBJ1-6
CASSEGQGKDTQYF	TRBV19	TRBJ2-3
CASSRTDSGSNEQFF	TRBV6-4	TRBJ2-1
CATSRDPAGTGGAGMVGSDGYTF	TRBV15	TRBJ1-2
CASSLGGLSTDTQYF	TRBV11-2	TRBJ2-3
CASSAGRRSYNEQFF	TRBV14	TRBJ2-1
CASSVGQGMEDEQYF	TRBV9	TRBJ2-7
CAISATAGQGSYNEQFF	TRBV10-3	TRBJ2-1
CAWSQNNEKLFF	TRBV30	TRBJ1-4
CASSQWSFAWGQNEKLFF	TRBV4-3	TRBJ1-4